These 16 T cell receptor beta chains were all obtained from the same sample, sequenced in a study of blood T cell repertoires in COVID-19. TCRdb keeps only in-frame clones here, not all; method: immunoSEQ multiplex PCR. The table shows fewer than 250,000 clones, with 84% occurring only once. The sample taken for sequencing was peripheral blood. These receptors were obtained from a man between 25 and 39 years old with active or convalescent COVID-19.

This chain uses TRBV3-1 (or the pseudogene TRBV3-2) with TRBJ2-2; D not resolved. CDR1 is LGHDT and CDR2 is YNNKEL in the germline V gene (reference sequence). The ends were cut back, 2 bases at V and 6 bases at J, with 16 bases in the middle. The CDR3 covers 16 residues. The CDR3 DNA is TGTGCCAGCAGCCAACGGAGCAGCCTTAGTGCCGGGGAGCTGTTTTTT. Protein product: CASSQRSSLSAGELFF.

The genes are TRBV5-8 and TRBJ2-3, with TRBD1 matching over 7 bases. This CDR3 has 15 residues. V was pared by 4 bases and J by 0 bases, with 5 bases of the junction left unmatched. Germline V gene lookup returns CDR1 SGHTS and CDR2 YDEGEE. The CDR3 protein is CASSPGQASTDTQYF. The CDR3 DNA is TGTGCCAGCAGCCCCGGACAGGCTAGCACAGATACGCAGTATTTT. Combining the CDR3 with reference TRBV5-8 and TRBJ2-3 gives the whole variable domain EAGVTQSPTHLIKTRGQQATLRCSPISGHTSVYWYQQALGLGLQFLLWYDEGEERNRGNFPPRFSGRQFPNYSSELNVNALELEDSALYLCASSPGQASTDTQYFGPGTRLTVL.

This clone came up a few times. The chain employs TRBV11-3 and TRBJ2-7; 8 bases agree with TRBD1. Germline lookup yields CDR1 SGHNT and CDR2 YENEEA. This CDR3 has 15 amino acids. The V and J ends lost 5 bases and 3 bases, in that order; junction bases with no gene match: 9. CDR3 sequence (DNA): TGTGCCAGCAGCCGTGGTGGGACAGGTAACTACGAGCAGTACTTC. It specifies CASSRGGTGNYEQYF.

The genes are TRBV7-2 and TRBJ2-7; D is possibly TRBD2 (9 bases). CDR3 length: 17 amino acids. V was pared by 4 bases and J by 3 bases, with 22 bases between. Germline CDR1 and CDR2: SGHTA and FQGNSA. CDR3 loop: CASSSQGAGTSFYEQYF. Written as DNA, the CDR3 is TGTGCCAGCAGCTCCCAGGGGGCGGGGACTAGCTTCTACGAGCAGTACTTC.

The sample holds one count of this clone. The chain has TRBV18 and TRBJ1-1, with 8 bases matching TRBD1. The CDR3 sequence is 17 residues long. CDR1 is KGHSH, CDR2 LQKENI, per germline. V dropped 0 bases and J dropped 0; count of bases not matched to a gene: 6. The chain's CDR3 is CASSPPGQGIMNTEAFF. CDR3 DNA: TGTGCCAGCTCACCACCCGGACAGGGAATTATGAACACTGAAGCTTTCTTT.

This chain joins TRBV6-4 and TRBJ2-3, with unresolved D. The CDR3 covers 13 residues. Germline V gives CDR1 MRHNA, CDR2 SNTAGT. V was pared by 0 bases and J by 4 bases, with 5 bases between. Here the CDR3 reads CASSDSSADTQYF. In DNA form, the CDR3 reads TGTGCCAGCAGTGACTCCTCGGCAGATACGCAGTATTTT.

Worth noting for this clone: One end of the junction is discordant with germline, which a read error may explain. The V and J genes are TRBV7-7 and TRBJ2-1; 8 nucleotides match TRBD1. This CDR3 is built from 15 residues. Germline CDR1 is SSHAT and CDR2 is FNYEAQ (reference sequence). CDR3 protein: CASSLGTRGLGEQFF. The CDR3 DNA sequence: TGTGCTAGCAGCTTAGGGACCAGGGGGCTGGGAGAGCAGTTCTTC.

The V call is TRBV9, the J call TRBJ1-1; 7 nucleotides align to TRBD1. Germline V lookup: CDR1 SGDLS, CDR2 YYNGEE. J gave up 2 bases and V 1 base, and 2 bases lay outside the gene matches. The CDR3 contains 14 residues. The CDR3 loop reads CASSVTGDNTEAFF. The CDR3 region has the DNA TGTGCCAGCAGCGTAACAGGGGACAACACTGAAGCTTTCTTT.

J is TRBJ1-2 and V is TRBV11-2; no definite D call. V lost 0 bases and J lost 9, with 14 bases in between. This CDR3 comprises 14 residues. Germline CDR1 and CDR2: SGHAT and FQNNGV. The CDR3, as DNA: TGTGCCAGCAGCTTAGATCGCGGGGTCGGAAGCTACACCTTC. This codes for CASSLDRGVGSYTF.

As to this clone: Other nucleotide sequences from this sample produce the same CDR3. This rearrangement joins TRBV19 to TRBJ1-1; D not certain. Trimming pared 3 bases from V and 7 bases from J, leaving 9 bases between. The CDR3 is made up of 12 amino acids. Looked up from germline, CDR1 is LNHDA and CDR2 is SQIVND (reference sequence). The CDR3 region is CASSIGGIEAFF. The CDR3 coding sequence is TGTGCCAGTAGTATCGGAGGGATTGAAGCTTTCTTT.

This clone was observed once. The CDR3 nucleotides are TGTGCCAGCAGCGGGGATCATGGGGACAGGGCTGAGACCCAGTACTTC. It is translated as CASSGDHGDRAETQYF. The chain couples TRBV9 to TRBJ2-5, with 9 bases aligning to TRBD1. The germline V gene has CDR1 SGDLS and CDR2 YYNGEE. The V gene end was trimmed by 3 bases and the J gene end by 5 bases; junction bases not matched to a gene: 11. CDR3 length equals 16 residues.

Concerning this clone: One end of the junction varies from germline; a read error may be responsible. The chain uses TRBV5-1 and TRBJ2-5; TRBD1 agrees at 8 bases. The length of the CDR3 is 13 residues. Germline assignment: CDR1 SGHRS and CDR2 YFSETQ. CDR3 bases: TGCGCCAGCAGCGGGACAGGAGGGGAGAGCCAGTACTTC. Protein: CASSGTGGESQYF.

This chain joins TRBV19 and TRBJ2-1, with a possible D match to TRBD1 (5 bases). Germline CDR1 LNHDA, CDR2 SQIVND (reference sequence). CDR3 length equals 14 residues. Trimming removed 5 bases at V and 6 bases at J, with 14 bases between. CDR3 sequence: CASSVTGRTNEQFF. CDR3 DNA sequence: TGTGCCAGTAGTGTAACAGGAAGGACCAATGAGCAGTTCTTC.

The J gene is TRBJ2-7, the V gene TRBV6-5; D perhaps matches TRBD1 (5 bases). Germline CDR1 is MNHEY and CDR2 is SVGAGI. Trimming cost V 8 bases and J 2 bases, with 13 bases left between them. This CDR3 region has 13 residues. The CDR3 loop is CASEDSMTYEQYF. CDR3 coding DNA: TGTGCCAGCGAAGACAGTATGACCTACGAGCAGTACTTC.

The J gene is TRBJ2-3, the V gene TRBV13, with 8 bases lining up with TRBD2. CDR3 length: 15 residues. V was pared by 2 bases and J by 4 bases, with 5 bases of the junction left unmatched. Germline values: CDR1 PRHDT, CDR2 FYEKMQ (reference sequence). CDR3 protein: CASSLPGGPPDTQYF. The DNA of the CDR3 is TGTGCCAGCAGCTTACCGGGAGGGCCCCCAGATACGCAGTATTTT.

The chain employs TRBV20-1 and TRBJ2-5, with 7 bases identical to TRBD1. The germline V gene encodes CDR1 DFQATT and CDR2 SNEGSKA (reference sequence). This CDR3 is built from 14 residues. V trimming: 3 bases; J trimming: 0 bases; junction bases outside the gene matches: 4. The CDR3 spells CSASSRGYQETQYF. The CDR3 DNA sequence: TGCAGTGCTAGTTCCAGGGGGTACCAAGAGACCCAGTACTTC.